Detailed here is one TCR beta chain. The antigen remains unidentified. This CDR3 region has 14 residues. V gave up 6 bases and J gave up 5 bases; unmatched junction bases: 6. Per the germline V gene, CDR1 is MNHEY and CDR2 is SMNVEV (reference sequence). The sample is drawn from a study of response to subunit inactivated influenza vaccine. Using its own MiXCR run on the RT-PCR reads, TCRdb lists one record per CDR3 protein. The table has more than 700,000 distinct CDR3 sequences, over 20% seen once; the top ten hold more than 8.5%. General study points: That few new T cells are recruited by each seasonal influenza vaccination was the authors' suggestion.

V gene TRBV27 combines with J gene TRBJ2-2, with 7 bases that match TRBD1. Sequencing used PBMCs from blood, obtained 4 to 6 days after vaccination. This receptor was identified in a man aged 50 to 60 who received an inactivated influenza vaccine. This CDR3 reads CASRPSGQTGELFF. As DNA, the CDR3 is TGTGCCAGCAGACCCTCGGGACAGACCGGGGAGCTGTTTTTT.